This TCR beta chain was recorded in a study of blood T cell repertoires in COVID-19. Study overall: Sources were T cells, B-cell-depleted T cells, or PBMCs; the material itself was cDNA or gDNA.

Assay: immunoSEQ multiplex PCR; the TCRdb copy retains only in-frame clones and omits some. Counted here are 140,000 to 150,000 clones, approximately 80% occurring once; the ten biggest clones make up approximately 40%. The V gene lost 6 bases and the J gene lost 5 bases, with 14 bases spanning the gap. Germline V gene sequence: CDR1 LGHNT, CDR2 FRNRAP. CDR3 size: 14 residues. This receptor was taken from a human donor in a cohort sampled during active COVID-19. Sequenced material: peripheral blood. The rearrangement uses TRBV12-5 and TRBJ1-5; D is unclear. The CDR3 loop reads CASGPGLIDQPQHF. The CDR3 coding sequence is TGTGCTAGTGGCCCTGGACTTATCGATCAGCCCCAGCATTTT.